The clone carrying this TCR beta chain has only a few counts. The sample comes from a study of blood T cell repertoires in COVID-19. About the research overall: Samples representing acute and convalescent COVID-19 were sourced from the United States, Italy and Spain. The cDNA or gDNA used as material had been derived from T cells, B-cell-depleted T cells, or PBMCs.

Followed longitudinally, the Seattle patients had been enrolled during active infection. V lost 7 bases, J lost 1 base, and 11 bases stayed unmatched. The CDR3 has 16 amino acids. In germline, CDR1 is SGDLS, CDR2 YYNGEE. Original processing methods: Amplification from reference gene primers served as the basis for estimated nucleated cell counts. Produced via immunoSEQ multiplex PCR; TCRdb's table is partial and in-frame only. The DNA was the basis for D and trimming; V, J and clone size are from that table. The sample consists of about 480,000 clones, 70% to 90% of them appearing once. This receptor was obtained from a woman between 50 and 59 years old with COVID-19, enrolled during active disease. V usage is TRBV9 and J usage is TRBJ2-7; TRBD2 matches 10 bases. Input material: peripheral blood. CDR3: CASSPHPLAGSYEQYF. CDR3 sequence (DNA): TGTGCCAGCTCCCCCCATCCACTAGCGGGGTCCTACGAGCAGTACTTC.